This T cell receptor beta chain was retrieved from a study of blood T cells in healthy people across ages. CDR1 is SGDLS, CDR2 YYNGEE, per germline. The CDR3 contains 15 residues. Unmatched junction bases numbered 18, after V lost 10 bases and J lost 8 bases. Healthy Caucasian individuals from Russia aged about 6 to 95 were enrolled as donors. Peripheral blood samples of about 10 milliliters were drawn from each donor. Overall study results and limits: It was not known whether donors were CMV positive (a possible confounder of expanded clonotype changes). Per million T cells, TCR beta diversity dropped roughly linearly as age increased.

In this sample, this clonotype turned up many times. Its specificity is unknown. The second PCR ran roughly 7 to 11 cycles with a sample-barcoded 5' primer and J-beta primers. TCRdb re-derived calls from the 5' RACE reads in MiXCR, one entry per CDR3 protein. This table holds 920,000 or so distinct CDR3 sequences, 40% to 45% found once. What was sequenced was blood. This TCR was recovered from a woman aged 55-69 years in good health. The V gene is TRBV9, the J gene TRBJ2-1; TRBD2 matches at 7 bases. The CDR3: CAGSKGGSMRDEQFF. CDR3 DNA: TGTGCCGGGTCTAAGGGCGGGAGTATGAGAGATGAGCAGTTCTTC.